The 14 T cell receptor beta chains in this list originate from one sample, sequenced in a study of T-cell memory formation after mild COVID-19. TCRdb re-analysed the 5' RACE reads in MiXCR, keeping a single row per CDR3 protein. The sample carries about 210,000 distinct CDR3 sequences, more than 25% recorded once. The material sequenced was PBMCs or a T cell subset sorted from them (not recorded which). These receptors were collected from an adult woman who had mild COVID-19 (a few samples of this study predate the infection). Cell type and time point are not known.

The chain carries TRBV6-5 and TRBJ1-2; 7 nucleotides match TRBD1. The CDR3 is 15 residues long. V shed 7 bases and J 5 bases; nucleotides not matched to a gene: 13. Looked up from germline, CDR1 is MNHEY and CDR2 is SVGAGI. This CDR3 is CASTGGTTGYYGYTF. DNA of the CDR3: TGTGCCAGCACCGGGGGGACGACAGGGTATTATGGCTACACCTTC.

The chain joins TRBV27 to TRBJ2-7, with D possibly being TRBD1 (6 bases). CDR3 length: 15 amino acids. The V end lost 3 bases, the J end lost 5 bases, and 17 bases lay between the germline ends. Germline assignment: CDR1 MNHEY and CDR2 SMNVEV (reference sequence). For the CDR3, the DNA is TGTGCCAGCAGTTTTAGTATCACAGGGCGCCACGAGCAGTACTTC. It codes for CASSFSITGRHEQYF.

The chain links TRBV4-3 to TRBJ2-1; TRBD2 agrees at 9 bases. Losses at the gene ends were 4 bases for V and 4 bases for J; bases not matched to a gene: 14. From germline, CDR1 is LGHNA and CDR2 YSLEER. The CDR3 loop spans 18 amino acids. CDR3 in amino acids: CASSRGSGGRGLYNEQFF. CDR3 DNA sequence: TGCGCCAGCAGCCGGGGTTCGGGCGGGAGGGGGTTATACAATGAGCAGTTCTTC.

The genes are TRBV4-2 and TRBJ2-3; D might be TRBD1 (5 bases). The CDR3 totals 13 residues. The germline V gene has CDR1 LGHNA and CDR2 YNFKEQ. V dropped 7 bases and J dropped 14 bases, with 22 bases sitting between them. In DNA form, the CDR3 reads TGTGCCAGCACGCCGGTGGGGCAGGCGATTCGGTATTTT. This codes for CASTPVGQAIRYF.

The chain couples TRBV2 to TRBJ2-7, with D possibly matching TRBD2 (6 bases). CDR3 size: 16 residues. The germline V gene encodes CDR1 SNHLY and CDR2 FYNNEI. V was cut by 8 bases and J by 1 base, with 21 bases left in between. The CDR3 DNA is TGTGCCAGCCTCAAATGGGGTTCCGGGGGTTCCTACGAGCAGTACTTC. Amino acids: CASLKWGSGGSYEQYF.

In this sample, this clonotype turned up many times. The rearrangement uses TRBV24-1 and TRBJ2-5; 7 nucleotides agree with TRBD2. Germline CDR1 and CDR2: KGHDR and SFDVKD. This CDR3 is built from 13 residues. Trimming removed 3 bases from V and 5 bases from J; junction bases left unmatched: 2. In DNA, the CDR3 is TGTGCCACCAGTGATCCAGCGGGGGAGACCCAGTACTTC. Translation: CATSDPAGETQYF.

The chain is built from TRBV6-5 and TRBJ2-7; the match to TRBD1 covers 9 bases. The CDR3 spans 15 residues. CDR1 is MNHEY and CDR2 is SVGAGI in the germline V gene. Losses at the gene ends were 6 bases for V and 1 base for J; bases not matched to a gene: 7. For the CDR3, the DNA is TGTGCCAGCAGGTCCGACAGGGGGGCTTCCTACGAGCAGTACTTC. It encodes CASRSDRGASYEQYF.

The chain recombines TRBV7-9 with TRBJ1-1; the D is unclear. Germline V lookup: CDR1 SEHNR, CDR2 FQNEAQ (reference sequence). CDR3 length: 12 amino acids. V was trimmed by 6 bases and J by 8 bases, leaving 13 bases between them. The CDR3 coding sequence is TGTGCCAGCAGACATCGTGGGCCCGAAGCTTTCTTT. As protein: CASRHRGPEAFF.

This sequence joins TRBV4-1 and TRBJ2-3, with a possible D match to TRBD1 (5 bases). Germline V gene data show CDR1 as MGHRA and CDR2 as YSYEKL. With 1 base removed from V and 4 bases from J, the gap between germline ends came to 12 bases. This CDR3 is 15 amino acids long. The CDR3 DNA reads TGCGCCAGCAGCCAAGGGCTAGGGGCGGCAGATACGCAGTATTTT. Translation: CASSQGLGAADTQYF.

In this sample, this clonotype turned up a few times. The V call is TRBV7-6, the J call TRBJ2-3; D is possibly TRBD1 (5 bases). The length of the CDR3 is 15 residues. V lost 5 bases to trimming and J lost 5 bases, with 17 bases between them. Germline values: CDR1 SGHVS, CDR2 FNYEAQ. CDR3 DNA: TGTGCCAGCAGCGGTCGGACCGTAACAGGAGATACGCAGTATTTT. This translates into CASSGRTVTGDTQYF.

This clonotype was recorded a few times. The chain carries TRBV20-1 and TRBJ2-1; D call uncertain. The CDR3 consists of 13 residues. V lost 3 bases and J 9 bases, leaving 15 bases between the germline ends. Germline CDR1 is DFQATT and CDR2 is SNEGSKA (reference sequence). CDR3 sequence (DNA): TGCAGTGCTAGTTTCCCGGAATCGGGTGAGCAGTTCTTC. It codes for CSASFPESGEQFF.

A single count supports this clonotype. This chain links TRBV5-1 with TRBJ1-1, with D possibly being TRBD1 (5 bases). This CDR3 is 14 amino acids long. Germline-derived CDR1 and CDR2 are SGHRS and YFSETQ. The germline V and J ends were trimmed by 3 bases and 3 bases, with 12 bases remaining between them. This chain's CDR3 is CASSWALGDTEAFF. The DNA of the CDR3 is TGCGCCAGCAGCTGGGCCTTGGGGGACACTGAAGCTTTCTTT.

This clonotype was observed a handful of times. This chain joins TRBV15 and TRBJ2-5; D is unclear. The CDR3 totals 14 residues. Germline V gives CDR1 LNHNV, CDR2 YYDKDF (reference sequence). V was shortened by 3 bases and J by 5 bases, with 13 bases between the two germline ends. The CDR3 protein is CATSSARLRETQYF. Written as DNA, the CDR3 is TGTGCCACCAGCAGCGCCCGTCTGAGGGAGACCCAGTACTTC.

The V and J genes are TRBV5-1 and TRBJ2-2, with 8 bases lining up with TRBD1. This CDR3 is 14 amino acids long. V dropped 7 bases and J dropped 1; count of bases not matched to a gene: 3. Germline CDR1 reads SGHRS; CDR2 reads YFSETQ. DNA for the CDR3: TGCGCCAGCTCACAGGGGGAGAACACCGGGGAGCTGTTTTTT. It translates to CASSQGENTGELFF.